This T cell receptor beta chain was recorded in a study of beta chain features in type 1 diabetes. Study results and limitations: Naive, central memory and Treg TCRB repertoires seemed to resemble each other more closely in patients than they did in healthy donors. Unsettled here was the matter of whether HLA type influences TCRB rearrangement.

The CDR3 has 16 amino acids. The germline CDR1 and CDR2 sequences are SEHNR and FQNEAQ (reference sequence). Trimming pared 5 bases from V and 3 bases from J, leaving 17 bases between. As every portion of the isolated RNA was reverse transcribed, the sequencing read expressed TCRB transcripts. This table comes from immunoSEQ multiplex PCR, and its TCRdb copy is limited to in-frame clones, with some not included. The top ten clones hold around 0.39% of a sample with approximately 140,000 clones, nearly 50% of them seen once. As to this clone: Its antigen remains unidentified.

Specimen: Tregs from blood. The receptor's source is a man aged 18 to 35 in good health. This chain links TRBV7-9 with TRBJ1-5; unclear D gene. The CDR3 nucleotides read TGTGCCAGCAGCCGGTACTCAGACATTATCAATCAGCCCCAGCATTTT. Its translation: CASSRYSDIINQPQHF.